Below are 9 T cell receptor beta chains sequenced from a single sample in a study of cytotoxic CD8 clonotypes in ibrutinib-treated CLL. Clones were sequenced by immunoSEQ multiplex PCR, and TCRdb holds only the in-frame ones, with some missing. The sample lists about 160,000 clones; 88% were seen once. This specimen was PBMCs, taken at disease progression, from a patient treated with ibrutinib. Receptors were obtained from a human donor with chronic lymphocytic leukemia.

This chain links TRBV6-5 with TRBJ2-1; a weak D match, TRBD2 (6 bases). The CDR3 runs 15 residues. Trimming stripped 4 bases from V and 0 bases from J, with 10 bases between. Germline CDR1 is MNHEY and CDR2 is SVGAGI. CDR3 sequence reads: CASSSVSGSYNEQFF. CDR3 DNA sequence: TGTGCCAGCAGTTCGGTTAGCGGCTCCTACAATGAGCAGTTCTTC.

The V gene is TRBV21-1, the J gene TRBJ1-1; TRBD1 is taken as the D call from the table, unchecked against the DNA. TRBV21-1 is a recognized pseudogene. The CDR3 is made up of 14 amino acids. CDR3 coding DNA: TGTGCCAGCAGCAAACAGGGGGTGGTCACTGAAGCTTTCTTT. Protein sequence: CASSKQGVVTEAFF.

CDR3 region: CASSWSRGETQYF. CDR3 nucleotide sequence: TGTGCCAGCAGTTGGAGCAGGGGTGAGACCCAGTACTTC. This chain uses TRBV28 with TRBJ2-5; tentative D call: TRBD1 (6 bases). Germline lookup yields CDR1 MDHEN and CDR2 SYDVKM. The CDR3 loop spans 13 amino acids. The V and J ends lost 4 bases and 5 bases respectively, with 11 bases between them.

The V and J genes are TRBV11-2 and TRBJ1-2; D gene ambiguous. This CDR3 has 15 amino acids. Germline V gives CDR1 SGHAT, CDR2 FQNNGV. V gave up 3 bases and J gave up 4 bases, with 15 bases separating them. The CDR3 protein is CASSFGLDGPYGYTF. CDR3 nucleotide sequence: TGTGCCAGCAGCTTTGGGTTAGACGGCCCCTATGGCTACACCTTC.

The chain uses TRBV11-2 and TRBJ2-7; no definite D call. V was trimmed by 4 bases and J by 3 bases, leaving 7 bases between them. This CDR3 has 12 residues. CDR1 and CDR2 (germline): SGHAT, FQNNGV. CDR3 in amino acids: CASSSSFYEQYF. CDR3 DNA sequence: TGTGCCAGCAGCTCGTCTTTCTACGAGCAGTACTTC.

The V gene is TRBV10-3, the J gene TRBJ1-5, with D unclear. Germline V gene lookup returns CDR1 ENHRY and CDR2 SYGVKD. Trimming took 3 bases from V and 9 from J, leaving 12 bases between them. CDR3 size: 13 residues. In DNA, the CDR3 is TGTGCCATCAGTGATGACGGGCAGCTGCCCCAGCATTTT. It codes for CAISDDGQLPQHF.

The chain has TRBV7-2 and TRBJ2-3; D remains unclear. Germline CDR1 reads SGHTA; CDR2 reads FQGNSA. The ends were cut back, 5 bases at V and 4 bases at J, with 19 bases in the middle. The CDR3 extends over 16 amino acids. CDR3 protein: CASSPQLLSGSDTQYF. CDR3 nucleotides: TGTGCCAGCAGCCCCCAGCTTCTTTCTGGGTCAGATACGCAGTATTTT.

The chain has TRBV9 and TRBJ2-1; D is unclear. There are 13 residues in the CDR3. V dropped 0 bases and J dropped 5 bases, with 6 bases sitting between them. Germline CDR1 is SGDLS and CDR2 is YYNGEE. The CDR3 loop reads CASSVGFDNEQFF. The CDR3 DNA reads TGTGCCAGCAGCGTAGGGTTTGACAATGAGCAGTTCTTC.

As concerns this clone: In the same sample, other DNA sequences code for this CDR3. V and J are TRBV2 and TRBJ2-1; no clear D gene. The ends were cut back, 6 bases at V and 4 bases at J, with 4 bases in the middle. CDR3 length: 11 amino acids. Germline V gene data show CDR1 as SNHLY and CDR2 as FYNNEI. CDR3 coding DNA: TGTGCCAGCAGGGGATACAATGAGCAGTTCTTC. It encodes CASRGYNEQFF.